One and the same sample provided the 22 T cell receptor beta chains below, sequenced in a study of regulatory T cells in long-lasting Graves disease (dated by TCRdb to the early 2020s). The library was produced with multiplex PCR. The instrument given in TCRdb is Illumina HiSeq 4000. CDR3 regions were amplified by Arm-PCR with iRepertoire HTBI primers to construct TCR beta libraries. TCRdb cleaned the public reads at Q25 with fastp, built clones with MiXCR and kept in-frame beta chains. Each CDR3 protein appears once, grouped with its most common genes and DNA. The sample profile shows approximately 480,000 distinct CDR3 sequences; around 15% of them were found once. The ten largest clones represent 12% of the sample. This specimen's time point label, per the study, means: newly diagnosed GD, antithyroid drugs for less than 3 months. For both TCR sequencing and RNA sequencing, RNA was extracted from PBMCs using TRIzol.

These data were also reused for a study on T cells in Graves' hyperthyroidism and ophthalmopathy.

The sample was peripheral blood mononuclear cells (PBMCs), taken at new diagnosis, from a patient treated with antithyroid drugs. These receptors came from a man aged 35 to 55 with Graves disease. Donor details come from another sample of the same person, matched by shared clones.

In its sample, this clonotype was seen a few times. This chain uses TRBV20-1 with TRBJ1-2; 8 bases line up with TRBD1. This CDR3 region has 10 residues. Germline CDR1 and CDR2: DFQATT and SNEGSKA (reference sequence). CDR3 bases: TGCAGCCCCAGGGGGCTCGGCTACACCTTC. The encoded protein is CSPRGLGYTF.

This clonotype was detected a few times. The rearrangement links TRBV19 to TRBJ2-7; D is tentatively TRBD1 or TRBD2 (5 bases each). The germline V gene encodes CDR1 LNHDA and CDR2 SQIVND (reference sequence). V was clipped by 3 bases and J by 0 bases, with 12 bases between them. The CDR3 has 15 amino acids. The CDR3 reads CASSIRGGSSYEQYF. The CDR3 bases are TGTGCCAGTAGTATCCGGGGCGGCAGCTCCTACGAGCAGTACTTC.

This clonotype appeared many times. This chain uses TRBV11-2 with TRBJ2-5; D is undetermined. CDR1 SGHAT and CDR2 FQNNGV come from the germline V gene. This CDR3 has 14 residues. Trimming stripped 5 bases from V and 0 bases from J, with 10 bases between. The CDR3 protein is CASSPTTNQETQYF. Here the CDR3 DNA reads TGTGCCAGCAGCCCGACGACAAACCAAGAGACCCAGTACTTC.

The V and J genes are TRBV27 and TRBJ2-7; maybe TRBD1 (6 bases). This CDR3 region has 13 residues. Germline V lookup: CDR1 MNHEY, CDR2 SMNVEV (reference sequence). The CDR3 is CAAALDRVYEQYF. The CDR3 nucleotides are TGTGCTGCAGCTTTGGACAGAGTCTACGAGCAGTACTTC.

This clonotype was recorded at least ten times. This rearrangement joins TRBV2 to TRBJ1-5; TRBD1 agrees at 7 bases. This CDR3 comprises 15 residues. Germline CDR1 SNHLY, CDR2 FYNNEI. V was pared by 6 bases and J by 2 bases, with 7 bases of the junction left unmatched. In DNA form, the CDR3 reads TGTGCCAGCAGAGGACAGGTTAATGGCAATCAGCCCCAGCATTTT. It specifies CASRGQVNGNQPQHF.

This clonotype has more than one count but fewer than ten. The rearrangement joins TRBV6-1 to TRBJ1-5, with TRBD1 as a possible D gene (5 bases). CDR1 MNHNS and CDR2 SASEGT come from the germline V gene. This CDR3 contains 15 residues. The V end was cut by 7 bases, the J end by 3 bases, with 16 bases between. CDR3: CASTFTQGFNQPQHF. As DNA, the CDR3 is TGTGCCAGCACCTTTACTCAGGGATTCAATCAGCCCCAGCATTTT.

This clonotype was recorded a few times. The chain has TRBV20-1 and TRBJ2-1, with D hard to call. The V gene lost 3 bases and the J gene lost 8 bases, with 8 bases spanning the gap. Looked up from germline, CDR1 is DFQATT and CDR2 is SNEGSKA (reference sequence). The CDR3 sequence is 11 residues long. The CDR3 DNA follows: TGCAGTGCTAGGATAGTTGATGAGCAGTTCTTC. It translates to CSARIVDEQFF.

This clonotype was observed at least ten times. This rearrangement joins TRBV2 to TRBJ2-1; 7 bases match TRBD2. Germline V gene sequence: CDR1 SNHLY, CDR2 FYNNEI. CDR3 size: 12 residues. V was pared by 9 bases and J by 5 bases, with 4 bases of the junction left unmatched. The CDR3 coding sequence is TGTGCCAGGGGGGAGGGCCACAATGAGCAGTTCTTC. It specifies CARGEGHNEQFF.

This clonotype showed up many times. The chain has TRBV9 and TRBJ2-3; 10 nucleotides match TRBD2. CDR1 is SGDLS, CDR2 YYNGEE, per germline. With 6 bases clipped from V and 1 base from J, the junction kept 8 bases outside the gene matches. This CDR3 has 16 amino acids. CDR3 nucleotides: TGTGCCAGCACCCCCTCGGGGACTAGCGGCACAGATACGCAGTATTTT. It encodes CASTPSGTSGTDTQYF.

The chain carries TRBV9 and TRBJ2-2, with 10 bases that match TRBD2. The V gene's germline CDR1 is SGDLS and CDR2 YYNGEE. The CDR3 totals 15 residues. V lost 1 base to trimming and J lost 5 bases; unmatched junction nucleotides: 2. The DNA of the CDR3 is TGTGCCAGCAGCGTACTAGCGGGAGAGACCGGGGAGCTGTTTTTT. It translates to CASSVLAGETGELFF.

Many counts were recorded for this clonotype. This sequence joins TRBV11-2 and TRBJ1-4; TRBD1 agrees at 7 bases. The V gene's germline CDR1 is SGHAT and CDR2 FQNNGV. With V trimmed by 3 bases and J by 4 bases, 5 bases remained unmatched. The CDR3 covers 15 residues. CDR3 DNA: TGTGCCAGCAGCTTCTCCGGGACAGTTAATGAAAAACTGTTTTTT. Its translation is CASSFSGTVNEKLFF.

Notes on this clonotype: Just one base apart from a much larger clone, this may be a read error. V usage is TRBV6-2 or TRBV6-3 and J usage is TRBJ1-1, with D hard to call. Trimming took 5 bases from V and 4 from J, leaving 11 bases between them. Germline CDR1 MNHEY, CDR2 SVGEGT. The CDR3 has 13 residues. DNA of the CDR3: TGTGCCAGCAGTGAAAGGCTCGGCACTGAAGCTTTCTTT. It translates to CASSERLGTEAFF.

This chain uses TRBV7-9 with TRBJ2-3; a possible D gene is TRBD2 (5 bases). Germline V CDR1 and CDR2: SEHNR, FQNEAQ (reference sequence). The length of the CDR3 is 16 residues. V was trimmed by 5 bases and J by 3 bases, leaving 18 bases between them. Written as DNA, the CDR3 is TGTGCCAGCAGCCTACTAGAGTTGGAGAGTACAGATACGCAGTATTTT. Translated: CASSLLELESTDTQYF. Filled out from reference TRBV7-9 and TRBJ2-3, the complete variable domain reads DTGVSQNPRHKITKRGQNVTFRCDPISEHNRLYWYRQTLGQGPEFLTYFQNEAQLEKSRLLSDRFSAERPKGSFSTLEIQRTEQGDSAMYLCASSLLELESTDTQYFGPGTRLTVL.

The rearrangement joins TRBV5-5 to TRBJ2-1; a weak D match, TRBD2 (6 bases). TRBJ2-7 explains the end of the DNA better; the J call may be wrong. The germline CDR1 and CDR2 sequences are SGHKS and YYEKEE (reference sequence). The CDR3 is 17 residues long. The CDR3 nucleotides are TGTGCCAGCAGCGTCTCTATAGCGGTCAGCTCCTACAATGAGCAGTACTTC. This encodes CASSVSIAVSSYNEQYF.

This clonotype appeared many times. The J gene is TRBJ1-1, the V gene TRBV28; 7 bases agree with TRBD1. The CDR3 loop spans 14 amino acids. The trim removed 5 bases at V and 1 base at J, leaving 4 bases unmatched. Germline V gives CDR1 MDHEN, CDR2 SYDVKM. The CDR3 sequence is CASSPTGRNTEAFF. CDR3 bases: TGTGCCAGCAGTCCGACAGGGAGGAACACTGAAGCTTTCTTT.

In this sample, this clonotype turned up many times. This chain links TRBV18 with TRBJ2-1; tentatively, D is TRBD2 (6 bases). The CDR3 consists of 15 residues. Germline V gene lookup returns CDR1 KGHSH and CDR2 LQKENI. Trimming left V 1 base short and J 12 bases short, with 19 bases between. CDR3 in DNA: TGTGCCAGCTCACCACGGGGGTTGACGGGAGTGGCGCAGTTCTTC. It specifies CASSPRGLTGVAQFF.

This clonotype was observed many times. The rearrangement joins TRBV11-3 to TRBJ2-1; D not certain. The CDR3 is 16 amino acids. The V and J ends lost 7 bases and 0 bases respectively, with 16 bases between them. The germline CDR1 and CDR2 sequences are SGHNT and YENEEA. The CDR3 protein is CASTTKTGSSYNEQFF. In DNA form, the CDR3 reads TGTGCCAGCACCACAAAAACTGGAAGCTCCTACAATGAGCAGTTCTTC.

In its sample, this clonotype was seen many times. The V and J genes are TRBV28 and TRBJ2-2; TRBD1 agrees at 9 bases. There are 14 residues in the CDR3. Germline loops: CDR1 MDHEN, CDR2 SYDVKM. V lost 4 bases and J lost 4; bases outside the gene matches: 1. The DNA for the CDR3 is TGTGCCAGCAGTTGGACAGGGGTCACCGGGGAGCTGTTTTTT. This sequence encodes CASSWTGVTGELFF.

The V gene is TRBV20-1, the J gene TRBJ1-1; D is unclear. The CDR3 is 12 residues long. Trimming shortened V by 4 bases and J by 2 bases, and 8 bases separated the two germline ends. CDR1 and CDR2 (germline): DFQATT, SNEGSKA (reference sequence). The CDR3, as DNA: TGCAGTGCTATTACGGTCAACACTGAAGCTTTCTTT. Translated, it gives CSAITVNTEAFF.

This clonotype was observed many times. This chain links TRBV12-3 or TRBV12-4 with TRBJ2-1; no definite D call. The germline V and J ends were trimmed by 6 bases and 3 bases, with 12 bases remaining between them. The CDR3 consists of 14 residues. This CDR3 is CASRPQIGYNEQFF. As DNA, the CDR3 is TGTGCCAGCAGACCCCAAATTGGCTACAATGAGCAGTTCTTC.

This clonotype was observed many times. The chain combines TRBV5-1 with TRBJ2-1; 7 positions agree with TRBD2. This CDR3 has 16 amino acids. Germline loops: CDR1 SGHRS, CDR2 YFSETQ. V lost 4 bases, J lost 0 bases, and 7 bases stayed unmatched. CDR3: CASSHGLVNSYNEQFF. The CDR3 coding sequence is TGCGCCAGCAGCCACGGACTAGTCAACTCCTACAATGAGCAGTTCTTC. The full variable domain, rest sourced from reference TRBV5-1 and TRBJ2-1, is KAGVTQTPRYLIKTRGQQVTLSCSPISGHRSVSWYQQTPGQGLQFLFEYFSETQRNKGNFPGRFSGRQFSNSRSEMNVSTLELGDSALYLCASSHGLVNSYNEQFFGPGTRLTVL.

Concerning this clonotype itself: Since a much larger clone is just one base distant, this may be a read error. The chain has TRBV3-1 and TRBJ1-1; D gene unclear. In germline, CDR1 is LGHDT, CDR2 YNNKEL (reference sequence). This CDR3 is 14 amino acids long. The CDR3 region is CTSSQDWGNTEAFF. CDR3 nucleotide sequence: TGTACCAGCAGCCAAGATTGGGGGAACACTGAAGCTTTCTTT.